Shown below are 30 T cell receptor beta chains from a single sample sequenced in a study of identical twins. TCRdb re-analysed the 5' RACE reads in MiXCR, keeping a single row per CDR3 protein. The sample consists of 1,800,000 or so distinct CDR3 sequences, around 33% of them appearing once. Sample: cord blood. Receptors originate from a newborn girl in good health.

This clonotype was detected a few times. The rearrangement links TRBV28 to TRBJ2-5, with D maybe TRBD2 (6 bases). Between the trimmed V and J ends, which lost 6 bases and 1 base, there was a span of 18 bases. Germline values: CDR1 MDHEN, CDR2 SYDVKM. There are 16 residues in the CDR3. As DNA, the CDR3 is TGTGCCAGCAGCACCTTCCTTCCTAGCGTCCAAGAGACCCAGTACTTC. Amino acid sequence: CASSTFLPSVQETQYF.

This clonotype was observed a few times. The J gene is TRBJ2-1, the V gene TRBV5-1; perhaps TRBD1 as D (6 bases). The germline V gene has CDR1 SGHRS and CDR2 YFSETQ. Trimming cost V 4 bases and J 2 bases, with 13 bases left between them. The CDR3 is 15 residues long. This CDR3 reads CASSVERQAYNEQFF. The CDR3 nucleotides are TGCGCCAGCAGCGTGGAACGACAGGCCTACAATGAGCAGTTCTTC.

The CDR3 region has the DNA TGTGCCAGTAGTGGACAGAGGGAAAAACTGTTTTTT. As protein: CASSGQREKLFF. The chain couples TRBV19 to TRBJ1-4, with a possible D match to TRBD1 (6 bases). With 5 bases removed from V and 8 bases from J, the gap between germline ends came to 9 bases. This CDR3 spans 12 amino acids. Germline V gene lookup returns CDR1 LNHDA and CDR2 SQIVND (reference sequence).

V usage is TRBV3-1 and J usage is TRBJ2-1; 14 positions agree with TRBD2. This CDR3 comprises 15 residues. V was clipped by 4 bases and J by 7 bases; unmatched bases: 3. The V gene's germline CDR1 is LGHDT and CDR2 YNNKEL (reference sequence). The CDR3 sequence is CASSRTSGRQNEQFF. CDR3 DNA sequence: TGTGCCAGCAGCCGGACTAGCGGGAGGCAGAATGAGCAGTTCTTC.

This clonotype has more than one count but fewer than ten. This chain links TRBV12-3 or TRBV12-4 with TRBJ1-1; weak D call: TRBD1 (5 bases). CDR3 length: 13 residues. With 5 bases removed from V and 2 bases from J, the gap between germline ends came to 9 bases. CDR3 DNA: TGTGCCAGCAGTCACAGGCGAAACACTGAAGCTTTCTTT. Its translation is CASSHRRNTEAFF.

This chain connects TRBV11-1 to TRBJ2-3; D remains unclear. The CDR3 has 13 residues. Between the trimmed V and J ends, which lost 5 bases and 4 bases, there was a span of 10 bases. Germline-derived CDR1 and CDR2 are SGHAT and FQDESV (reference sequence). Here the CDR3 DNA reads TGTGCCAGCAGCCACCTGAAAGCAGATACGCAGTATTTT. This encodes CASSHLKADTQYF. The entire variable domain, with the rest obtained from reference TRBV11-1 and TRBJ2-3, is as follows: EAEVAQSPRYKITEKSQAVAFWCDPISGHATLYWYRQILGQGPELLVQFQDESVVDDSQLPKDRFSAERLKGVDSTLKIQPAELGDSAMYLCASSHLKADTQYFGPGTRLTVL.

This chain connects TRBV28 to TRBJ2-1; 8 bases match TRBD1. Per the germline V gene, CDR1 is MDHEN and CDR2 is SYDVKM. J gave up 7 bases and V 5 bases, and 13 bases lay outside the gene matches. The CDR3 runs 16 residues. The CDR3 DNA follows: TGTGCCAGCAGTAGATACCAGGGGGCGGCAGGAAATGAGCAGTTCTTC. Its protein is CASSRYQGAAGNEQFF.

This clonotype appeared a few times. The V gene is TRBV7-2, the J gene TRBJ2-3, with D unclear. This CDR3 contains 13 residues. The V end was cut by 7 bases, the J end by 2 bases, with 10 bases between. Germline-derived CDR1 and CDR2 are SGHTA and FQGNSA. The CDR3 sequence is CASTNRLTDTQYF. The DNA for the CDR3 is TGTGCCAGCACCAATCGGCTCACAGATACGCAGTATTTT.

Points on this clonotype: A read error may explain this, as a much larger clone is one base away. This chain joins TRBV20-1 and TRBJ2-3; D may be TRBD2 (6 bases). V lost 2 bases to trimming and J lost 0 bases, with 15 bases between them. CDR1 DFQATT and CDR2 SNEGSKA come from the germline V gene (reference sequence). The CDR3 is 16 amino acids. In DNA form, the CDR3 reads TGCAGTGCTAGACGCTCGACTAGAGGGAGCACAGATACGCAGTATTTT. Amino acids: CSARRSTRGSTDTQYF.

This clonotype was detected a few times. The DNA of the CDR3 is TGTGCCAGCACGGGACTAGCGGGAGTTAATGCCAAAAACATTCAGTACTTC. It is translated as CASTGLAGVNAKNIQYF. The chain recombines TRBV28 with TRBJ2-4, with 14 bases that match TRBD2. CDR3 length: 17 residues. Per germline, CDR1 MDHEN and CDR2 SYDVKM. V was clipped by 7 bases and J by 1 base; unmatched bases: 6.

This clonotype was seen only a few times. The rearrangement joins TRBV28 to TRBJ2-7; tentative D call: TRBD2 (5 bases). The ends were cut back, 2 bases at V and 4 bases at J, with 21 bases in the middle. Per germline, CDR1 MDHEN and CDR2 SYDVKM. The CDR3 has 17 residues. CDR3 sequence (DNA): TGTGCCAGCAGTTTAGTGGGTGGCGAGGGCTTCTGGTACGAGCAGTACTTC. As protein: CASSLVGGEGFWYEQYF.

The chain links TRBV20-1 to TRBJ2-7; 14 nucleotides line up with TRBD2. V lost 5 bases and J lost 9; bases outside the gene matches: 15. The CDR3 sequence is 16 residues long. CDR1 DFQATT and CDR2 SNEGSKA come from the germline V gene (reference sequence). CDR3 amino acids: CSAGGLAGALYNGQYF. CDR3 in DNA: TGCAGTGCTGGGGGACTAGCGGGGGCCCTATACAATGGGCAGTACTTC.

This clonotype was picked up many times. Germline and junction disagree at one end, which may indicate a read error. The chain couples TRBV5-1 to TRBJ2-3; D is perhaps TRBD2 (5 bases). The germline V gene encodes CDR1 SGHRS and CDR2 YFSETQ. The CDR3 has 15 amino acids. CDR3 loop: CASSLLGVSTDTQYF. CDR3 bases: TGTGCCAGCAGTTTATTGGGAGTTAGCACAGATACGCAGTATTTT.

This chain links TRBV10-3 with TRBJ2-7; TRBD2 matches 11 bases. V gave up 6 bases and J gave up 7 bases; unmatched junction bases: 5. The CDR3 is made up of 13 amino acids. CDR1 and CDR2 (germline): ENHRY, SYGVKD. The CDR3 is CAIRGTSGDEQYF. DNA for the CDR3: TGTGCCATCAGAGGGACTAGCGGCGATGAGCAGTACTTC.

The V call is TRBV4-2, the J call TRBJ2-3, with D possibly TRBD2 on 5 matching bases. The CDR3 sequence is 14 residues long. The ends were cut back, 1 base at V and 4 bases at J, with 9 bases in the middle. Germline V lookup: CDR1 LGHNA, CDR2 YNFKEQ. CDR3 DNA sequence: TGTGCCAGCAGCCAAGTGGGAGAGGCAGATACGCAGTATTTT. This sequence encodes CASSQVGEADTQYF.

This clonotype was detected only a few times. The chain recombines TRBV5-1 with TRBJ2-1; 7 bases agree with TRBD2. The CDR3 sequence is 13 residues long. The junction had 4 bases not matched to a gene; V was cut back by 0 bases and J by 10 bases. Germline lookup yields CDR1 SGHRS and CDR2 YFSETQ. The CDR3 here is CASSLGGGQEQFF. The CDR3 DNA sequence: TGCGCCAGCAGCTTGGGCGGGGGTCAGGAGCAGTTCTTC.

The chain carries TRBV5-1 and TRBJ2-5, with 10 bases lining up with TRBD1. Germline trimming cut 3 bases from V and 3 bases from J; bases unmatched to any gene: 2. The CDR3 has 14 residues. The germline gives CDR1 SGHRS, CDR2 YFSETQ. The CDR3 region has the DNA TGCGCCAGCAGCTGGGGGACAGGGGAAGAGACCCAGTACTTC. This sequence encodes CASSWGTGEETQYF.

The genes are TRBV18 and TRBJ2-5; D possibly corresponds to TRBD2 (6 bases). Germline V CDR1 and CDR2: KGHSH, LQKENI. The CDR3 consists of 15 residues. V was pared by 4 bases and J by 0 bases, with 12 bases between. The CDR3 is CASSRTKTNQETQYF. The DNA of the CDR3 is TGTGCCAGCTCACGGACTAAAACAAACCAAGAGACCCAGTACTTC.

This rearrangement joins TRBV4-2 to TRBJ2-7; 10 bases map to TRBD1. J gave up 0 bases and V 1 base, and 0 bases lay outside the gene matches. This CDR3 comprises 15 residues. Germline V gives CDR1 LGHNA, CDR2 YNFKEQ. The DNA for the CDR3 is TGTGCCAGCAGCCAAGGGGACAGGGGCTCCTACGAGCAGTACTTC. Protein product: CASSQGDRGSYEQYF.

The chain joins TRBV2 to TRBJ2-5; D gene unclear. The CDR3 is 13 residues long. The germline gives CDR1 SNHLY, CDR2 FYNNEI. With 1 base removed from V and 5 bases from J, the gap between germline ends came to 8 bases. The CDR3, as DNA: TGTGCCAGCAGTGAAGTAGCTGGGGAGACCCAGTACTTC. Translating it yields CASSEVAGETQYF.

The V gene is TRBV11-2, the J gene TRBJ1-2; no clear D gene. This CDR3 is 14 amino acids long. Germline-derived CDR1 and CDR2 are SGHAT and FQNNGV. V was shortened by 7 bases and J by 4 bases, with 16 bases between the two germline ends. The CDR3 DNA reads TGTGCCAGCAAGAAAGCCGGGAGCTCCTATGGCTACACCTTC. It specifies CASKKAGSSYGYTF.

This clonotype was recorded a few times. V is TRBV28 and J is TRBJ2-4; 15 bases line up with TRBD2. The germline gives CDR1 MDHEN, CDR2 SYDVKM. V trimming: 6 bases; J trimming: 0 bases; junction bases outside the gene matches: 6. The CDR3 is made up of 18 amino acids. The CDR3 DNA sequence: TGTGCCAGCAGCCTGGGACTAGCGGGAGGAGCAGCCAAAAACATTCAGTACTTC. Its protein product is CASSLGLAGGAAKNIQYF. The entire variable domain, with the rest obtained from reference TRBV28 and TRBJ2-4, is as follows: DVKVTQSSRYLVKRTGEKVFLECVQDMDHENMFWYRQDPGLGLRLIYFSYDVKMKEKGDIPEGYSVSREKKERFSLILESASTNQTSMYLCASSLGLAGGAAKNIQYFGAGTRLSVL.

Here the CDR3 DNA reads TGTGCCAGCATCAAAGGACAATACGGGGAGCTGTTTTTT. It specifies CASIKGQYGELFF. The chain employs TRBV11-3 and TRBJ2-2; possible D gene TRBD1, 5 bases. CDR1 is SGHNT, CDR2 YENEEA, per germline. This CDR3 is 13 amino acids long. Trimming removed 7 bases at V and 7 bases at J, with 13 bases between.

The J gene is TRBJ1-4, the V gene TRBV5-1; D remains ambiguous. The ends were cut back, 1 base at V and 3 bases at J, with 7 bases in the middle. Germline CDR1 is SGHRS and CDR2 is YFSETQ. This CDR3 region has 14 residues. Here the CDR3 DNA reads TGCGCCAGCAGCTTGACATCTTCTAATGAAAAACTGTTTTTT. Translation gives CASSLTSSNEKLFF.

This clonotype was observed a handful of times. V usage is TRBV5-1 and J usage is TRBJ2-1, with TRBD2 matching 11 bases. V lost 4 bases and J lost 0; bases outside the gene matches: 6. Germline loops: CDR1 SGHRS, CDR2 YFSETQ. The CDR3 runs 17 residues. The CDR3 is CASSPALAGGSYNEQFF. In DNA, the CDR3 is TGCGCCAGCAGCCCCGCTCTAGCGGGAGGCTCCTACAATGAGCAGTTCTTC.

The chain combines TRBV6-7 with TRBJ2-1, with TRBD2 as a possible D gene (5 bases). The end of the DNA aligns better with TRBJ2-7, so the J call may be wrong. TRBV6-7 is an open reading frame, and its role is uncertain. The CDR3 consists of 14 residues. CDR3 sequence: CASGGRVSYNEQYF. The DNA of the CDR3 is TGTGCCAGCGGAGGACGGGTCTCCTACAATGAGCAGTACTTC.

This rearrangement joins TRBV3-1 to TRBJ2-1, with D unresolved. CDR1 is LGHDT, CDR2 YNNKEL, per germline (reference sequence). The V and J ends lost 2 bases and 2 bases respectively, with 10 bases between them. This CDR3 region has 15 residues. CDR3 sequence: CASSQWTQTYNEQFF. The CDR3 DNA follows: TGTGCCAGCAGCCAATGGACCCAAACCTACAATGAGCAGTTCTTC.

A note on this clonotype: An end of the junction does not agree with germline; a read error may underlie this. The chain carries TRBV7-2 and TRBJ2-3, with D maybe TRBD1 (6 bases). Germline CDR1 SGHTA, CDR2 FQGNSA. This CDR3 is 15 amino acids long. The CDR3 DNA reads TGTGCCAGCAGCCGATGGGGGCAGCTCACAGATACGCGGTATTTT. Its translation: CASSRWGQLTDTRYF.

CDR3 amino acids: CSARSQGVNYGYTF. The CDR3 bases are TGCAGTGCTAGGTCACAGGGGGTAAACTATGGCTACACCTTC. The chain couples TRBV20-1 to TRBJ1-2; TRBD1 aligns across 8 bases. The germline gives CDR1 DFQATT, CDR2 SNEGSKA (reference sequence). With V trimmed by 3 bases and J by 2 bases, 5 bases remained unmatched. This CDR3 comprises 14 residues.

The chain couples TRBV7-2 to TRBJ2-3; D not resolved. The germline V and J ends were trimmed by 8 bases and 0 bases, with 12 bases remaining between them. CDR3 length: 14 amino acids. Per germline, CDR1 SGHTA and CDR2 FQGNSA. The DNA of the CDR3 is TGTGCCAGCGTTGGAAGGGTTAGCACAGATACGCAGTATTTT. This gives the protein CASVGRVSTDTQYF.